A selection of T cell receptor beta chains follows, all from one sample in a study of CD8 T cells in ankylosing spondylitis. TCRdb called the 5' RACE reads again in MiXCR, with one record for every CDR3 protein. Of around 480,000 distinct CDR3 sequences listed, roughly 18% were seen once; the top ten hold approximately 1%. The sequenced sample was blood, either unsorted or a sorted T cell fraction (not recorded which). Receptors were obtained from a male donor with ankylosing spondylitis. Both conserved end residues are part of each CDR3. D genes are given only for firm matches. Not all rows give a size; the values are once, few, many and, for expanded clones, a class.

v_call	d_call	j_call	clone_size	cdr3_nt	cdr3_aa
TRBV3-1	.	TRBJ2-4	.	TGTGCCAGCAGCCAATCACATTTAGCCAAAAACATTCAGTACTTC	CASSQSHLAKNIQYF
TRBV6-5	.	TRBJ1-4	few	TGTGCCAGCAGTTACGGCGGGGAGGGTAATGAAAAACTGTTTTTT	CASSYGGEGNEKLFF
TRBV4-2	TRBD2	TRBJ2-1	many	TGTGCCAGCAGCCAAGAGACGGGAGGCCCCTACAATGAGCAGTTCTTC	CASSQETGGPYNEQFF
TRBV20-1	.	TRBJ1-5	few	TGCAGTTACAGGGACCTAAGCAATCAGCCCCAGCATTTT	CSYRDLSNQPQHF
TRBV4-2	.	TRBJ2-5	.	TGTGCCAGCAGCCAAGCTTTGGACAGCCAAGAGACCCAGTACTTC	CASSQALDSQETQYF
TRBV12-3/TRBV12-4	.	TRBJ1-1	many	TGTGCCAGCAGTTTAGGGGCCGGGTCCGCTGCGGGTTTCTTT	CASSLGAGSAAGFF
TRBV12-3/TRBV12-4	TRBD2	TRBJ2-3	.	TGTGCCAGCAGGCTAGCGGGGCTTCCCACAGATACGCAGTATTTT	CASRLAGLPTDTQYF
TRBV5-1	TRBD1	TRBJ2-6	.	TGCGCCAGCAGAGTGAAAGGGACAGGGGTAGGAGGCTCTGGGGCCAACGTCCTGACTTTC	CASRVKGTGVGGSGANVLTF
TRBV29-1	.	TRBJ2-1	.	TGCAGCGTTGCTAGGACCTCCAATGAGCAGTTCTTC	CSVARTSNEQFF
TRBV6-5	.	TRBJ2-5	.	TGTGCCAGCAGTTACAGAGGTGGAAATTGGGAGACCCAGTACTTC	CASSYRGGNWETQYF
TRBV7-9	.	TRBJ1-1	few	TGTGCCAGCAAGGGTGGTCAGAGTGAAGCTTTCTTT	CASKGGQSEAFF
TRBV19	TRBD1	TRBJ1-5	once	TGTGCCAGTAGTATAGCCTCCAGGGGGCGGTGGAGCAATCAGCCCCAGCATTTT	CASSIASRGRWSNQPQHF
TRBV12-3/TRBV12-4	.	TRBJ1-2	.	TGTGCCAGCAGTTCACGCTCCCCAGGGGCTGGCTACACCTTC	CASSSRSPGAGYTF
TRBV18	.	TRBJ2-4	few	TGTGCCAGCTCACCGGACGGGGGACAGACTACTGATAGTCAGATATTC	CASSPDGGQTTDSQIF
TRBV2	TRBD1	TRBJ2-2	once	TGTGCCAGCAGTGGGACAGGGGGCTTTACCACCGGGGAGCTGTTTTTT	CASSGTGGFTTGELFF
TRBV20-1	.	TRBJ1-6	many	TGCAGTGCTAGGGTACAGGACTATAATTCACCCCTCCACTTT	CSARVQDYNSPLHF
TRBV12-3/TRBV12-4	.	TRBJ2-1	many	TGTGCCAGCACCCCGCCCTGGCGGAATGAGCAGTTCTTC	CASTPPWRNEQFF
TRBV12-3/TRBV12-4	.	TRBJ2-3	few	TGTGCCAGCTGCCCTGCGGGCCGCACAGATACGCAGTATTTT	CASCPAGRTDTQYF
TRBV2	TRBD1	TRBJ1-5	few	TGTGCCAGCAGTGGGACAGGCGGGGGGAGCAATCAGCCCCAGCATTTT	CASSGTGGGSNQPQHF
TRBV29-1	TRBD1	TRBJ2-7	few	TGCAGCGTTGTCACCGACAGGGGGGACGAGCAGTACTTC	CSVVTDRGDEQYF
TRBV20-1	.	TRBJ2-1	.	TGCAGTGCTAGAGATGGGCTAGTAGGCTATGAGCAGTTCTTC	CSARDGLVGYEQFF
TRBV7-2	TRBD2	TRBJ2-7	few	TGTGCCAGCAGCATATCTAGCGGGAGTCTGTACGAGCAGTACTTC	CASSISSGSLYEQYF